This T cell receptor (beta chain) was observed in a study of vaccination effects on CD4 cells after COVID-19. Profiled with immunoSEQ multiplex PCR; TCRdb holds only in-frame clones, not every one. The sample holds roughly 20,000 clones, 65% to 75% seen once. Germline V gives CDR1 SGHAT, CDR2 FQNNGV. The germline V and J ends were trimmed by 0 bases and 7 bases, with 9 bases remaining between them. The CDR3 is 13 residues long. Regarding this clone: Its target is not known.

Prior to sequencing, the ViraFEST assay stimulated PBMC with viral peptide pools, which expanded the antigen-specific CD4+ T cells. It was after approximately 11 days of culture that CD4+ T cells were isolated. Testing of the vaccine recipients showed negative nucleocapsid antibodies and no prior SARS-CoV-2 infection. This chain connects TRBV11-2 to TRBJ2-5, with D hard to call. Material: CD4+ T cells from PBMCs cultured with HCoV-NL63 spike peptides, obtained before COVID-19 vaccination. This sequence was found in a human donor who received a COVID-19 vaccine. The DNA for the CDR3 is TGTGCCAGCAGCTTAGAGGGGTCGGGGACCCAGTACTTC. Protein product: CASSLEGSGTQYF.